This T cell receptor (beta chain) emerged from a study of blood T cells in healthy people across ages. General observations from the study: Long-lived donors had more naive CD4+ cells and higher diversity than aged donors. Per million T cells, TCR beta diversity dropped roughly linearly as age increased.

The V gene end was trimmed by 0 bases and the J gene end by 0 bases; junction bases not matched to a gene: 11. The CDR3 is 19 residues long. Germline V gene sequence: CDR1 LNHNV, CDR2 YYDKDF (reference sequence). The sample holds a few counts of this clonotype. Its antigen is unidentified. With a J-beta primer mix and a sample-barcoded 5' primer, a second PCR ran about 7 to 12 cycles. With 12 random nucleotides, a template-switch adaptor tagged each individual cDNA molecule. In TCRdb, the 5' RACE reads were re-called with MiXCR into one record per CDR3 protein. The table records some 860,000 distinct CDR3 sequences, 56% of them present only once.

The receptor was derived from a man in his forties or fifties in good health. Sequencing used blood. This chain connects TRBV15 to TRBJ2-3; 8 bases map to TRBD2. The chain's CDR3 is CATSRDTSGGGSSTDTQYF. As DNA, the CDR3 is TGTGCCACCAGCAGAGATACTAGCGGAGGGGGTTCTAGCACAGATACGCAGTATTTT.